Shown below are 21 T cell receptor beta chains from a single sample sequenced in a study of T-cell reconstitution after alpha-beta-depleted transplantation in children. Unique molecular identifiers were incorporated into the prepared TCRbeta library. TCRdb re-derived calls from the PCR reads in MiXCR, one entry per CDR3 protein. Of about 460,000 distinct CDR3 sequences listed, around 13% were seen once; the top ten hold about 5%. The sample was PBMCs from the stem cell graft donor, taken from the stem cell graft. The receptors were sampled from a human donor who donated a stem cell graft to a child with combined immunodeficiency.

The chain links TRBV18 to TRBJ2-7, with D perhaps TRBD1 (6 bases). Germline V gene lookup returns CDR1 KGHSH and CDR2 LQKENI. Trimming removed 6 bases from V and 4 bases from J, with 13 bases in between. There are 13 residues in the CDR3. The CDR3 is CASSPATGYEQYF. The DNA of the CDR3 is TGTGCCAGCTCGCCAGCAACAGGGTACGAGCAGTACTTC.

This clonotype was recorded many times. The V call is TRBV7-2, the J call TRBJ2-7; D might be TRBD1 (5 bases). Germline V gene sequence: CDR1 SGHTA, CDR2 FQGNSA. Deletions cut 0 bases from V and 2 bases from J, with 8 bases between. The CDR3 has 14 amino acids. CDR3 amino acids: CASSLAGVTYEQYF. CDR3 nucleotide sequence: TGTGCCAGCAGCTTAGCAGGGGTTACCTACGAGCAGTACTTC.

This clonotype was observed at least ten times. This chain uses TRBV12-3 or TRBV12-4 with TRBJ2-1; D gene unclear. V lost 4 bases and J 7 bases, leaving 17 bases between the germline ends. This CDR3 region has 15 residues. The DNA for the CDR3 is TGTGCCAGCAGTTCCTTAGCAGGTTTGATGAATGAGCAGTTCTTC. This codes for CASSSLAGLMNEQFF.

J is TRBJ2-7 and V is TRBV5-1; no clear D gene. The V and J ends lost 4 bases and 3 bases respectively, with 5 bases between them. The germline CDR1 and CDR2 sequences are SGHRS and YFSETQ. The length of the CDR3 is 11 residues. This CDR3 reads CASSGNYEQYF. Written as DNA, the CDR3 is TGCGCCAGCAGCGGCAACTACGAGCAGTACTTC.

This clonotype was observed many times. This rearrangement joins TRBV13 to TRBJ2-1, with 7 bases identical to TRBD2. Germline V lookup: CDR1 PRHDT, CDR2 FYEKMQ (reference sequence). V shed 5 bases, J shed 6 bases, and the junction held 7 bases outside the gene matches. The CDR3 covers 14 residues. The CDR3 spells CASSLITGGNEQFF. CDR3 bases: TGTGCCAGCAGCCTCATCACGGGGGGCAATGAGCAGTTCTTC.

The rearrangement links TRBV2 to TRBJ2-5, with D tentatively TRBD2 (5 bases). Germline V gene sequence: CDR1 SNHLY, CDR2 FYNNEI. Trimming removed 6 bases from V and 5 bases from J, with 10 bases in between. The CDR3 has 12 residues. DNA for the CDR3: TGTGCCAGCAGGGAGGTTTTGGAGACCCAGTACTTC. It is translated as CASREVLETQYF. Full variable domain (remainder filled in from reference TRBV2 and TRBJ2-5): EPEVTQTPSHQVTQMGQEVILRCVPISNHLYFYWYRQILGQKVEFLVSFYNNEISEKSEIFDDQFSVERPDGSNFTLKIRSTKLEDSAMYFCASREVLETQYFGPGTRLLVL.

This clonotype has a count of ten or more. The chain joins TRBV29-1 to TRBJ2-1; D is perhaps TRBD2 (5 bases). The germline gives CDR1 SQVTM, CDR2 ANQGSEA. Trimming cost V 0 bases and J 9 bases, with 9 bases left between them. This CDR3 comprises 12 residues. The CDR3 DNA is TGCAGCGTTGAAGATCTGGCGGGTGAGCAGTTCTTC. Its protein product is CSVEDLAGEQFF.

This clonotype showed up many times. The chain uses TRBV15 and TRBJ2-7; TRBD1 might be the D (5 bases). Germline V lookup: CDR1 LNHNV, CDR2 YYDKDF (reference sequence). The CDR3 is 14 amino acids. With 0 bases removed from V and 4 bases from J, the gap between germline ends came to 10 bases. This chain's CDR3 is CATSRDRTNYEQYF. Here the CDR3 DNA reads TGTGCCACCAGCAGAGATCGGACAAATTACGAGCAGTACTTC. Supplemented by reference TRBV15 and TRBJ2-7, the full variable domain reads DAMVIQNPRYQVTQFGKPVTLSCSQTLNHNVMYWYQQKSSQAPKLLFHYYDKDFNNEADTPDNFQSRRPNTSFCFLDIRSPGLGDTAMYLCATSRDRTNYEQYFGPGTRLTVT.

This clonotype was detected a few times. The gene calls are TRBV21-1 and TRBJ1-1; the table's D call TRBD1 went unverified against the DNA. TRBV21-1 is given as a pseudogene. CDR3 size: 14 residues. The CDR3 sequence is CASSSEGEFTEAFF. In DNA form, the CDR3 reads TGTGCCAGCAGCTCAGAAGGGGAGTTCACTGAAGCTTTCTTT.

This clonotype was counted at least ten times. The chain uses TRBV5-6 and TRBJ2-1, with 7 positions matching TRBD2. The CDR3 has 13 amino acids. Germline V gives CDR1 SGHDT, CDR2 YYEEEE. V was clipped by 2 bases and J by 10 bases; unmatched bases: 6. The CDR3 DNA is TGTGCCAGCAGCTTTGGGACTACCTCAGAGCAGTTCTTC. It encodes CASSFGTTSEQFF.

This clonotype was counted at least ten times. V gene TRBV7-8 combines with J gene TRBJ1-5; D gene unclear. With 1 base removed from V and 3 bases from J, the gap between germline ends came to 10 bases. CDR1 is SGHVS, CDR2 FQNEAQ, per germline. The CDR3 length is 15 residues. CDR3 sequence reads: CASSLGDLNNQPQHF. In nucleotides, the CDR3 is TGTGCCAGCAGCTTAGGGGATTTGAACAATCAGCCCCAGCATTTT.

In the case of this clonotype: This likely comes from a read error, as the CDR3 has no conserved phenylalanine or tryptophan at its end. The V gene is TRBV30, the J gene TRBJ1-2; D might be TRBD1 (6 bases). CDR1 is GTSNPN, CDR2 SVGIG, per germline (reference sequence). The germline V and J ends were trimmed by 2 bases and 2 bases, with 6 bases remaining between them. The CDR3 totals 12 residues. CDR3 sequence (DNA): TGTGCCTGGAGTCAGGGGAACTATGGCTACACCTGC. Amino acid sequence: CAWSQGNYGYTC.

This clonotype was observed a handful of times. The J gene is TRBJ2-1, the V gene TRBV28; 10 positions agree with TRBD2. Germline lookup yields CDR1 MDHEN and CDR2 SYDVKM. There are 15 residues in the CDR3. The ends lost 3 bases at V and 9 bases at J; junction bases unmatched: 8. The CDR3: CASSFTAGGLGEQFF. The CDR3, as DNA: TGTGCCAGCAGTTTCACAGCGGGAGGGCTAGGTGAGCAGTTCTTC.

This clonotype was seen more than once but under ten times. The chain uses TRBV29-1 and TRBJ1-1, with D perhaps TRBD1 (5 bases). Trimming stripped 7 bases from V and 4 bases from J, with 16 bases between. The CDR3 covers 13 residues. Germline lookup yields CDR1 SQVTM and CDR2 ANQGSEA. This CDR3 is CSAVLAGRTEAFF. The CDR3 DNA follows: TGCAGCGCCGTCCTGGCAGGGCGCACTGAAGCTTTCTTT.

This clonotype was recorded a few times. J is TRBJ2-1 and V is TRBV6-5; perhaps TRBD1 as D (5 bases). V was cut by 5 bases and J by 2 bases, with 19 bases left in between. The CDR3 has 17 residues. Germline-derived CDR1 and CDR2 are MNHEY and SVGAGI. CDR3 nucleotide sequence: TGTGCCAGCAGTACCACTCCAGGGTTTCGGGCCTACAATGAGCAGTTCTTC. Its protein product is CASSTTPGFRAYNEQFF.

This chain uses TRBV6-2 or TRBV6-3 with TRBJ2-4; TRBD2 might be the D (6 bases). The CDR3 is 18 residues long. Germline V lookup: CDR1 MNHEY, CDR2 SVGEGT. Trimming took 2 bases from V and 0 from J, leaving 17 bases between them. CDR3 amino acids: CASSYTTGGGRAKNIQYF. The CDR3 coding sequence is TGTGCCAGCAGTTACACCACTGGTGGAGGGCGAGCCAAAAACATTCAGTACTTC.

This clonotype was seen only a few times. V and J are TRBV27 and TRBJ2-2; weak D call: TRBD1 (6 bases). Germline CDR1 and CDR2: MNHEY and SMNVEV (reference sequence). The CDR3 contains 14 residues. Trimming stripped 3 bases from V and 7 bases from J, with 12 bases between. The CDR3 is CASSFRGGYGELFF. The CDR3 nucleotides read TGTGCCAGCAGTTTCCGAGGGGGATACGGGGAGCTGTTTTTT.

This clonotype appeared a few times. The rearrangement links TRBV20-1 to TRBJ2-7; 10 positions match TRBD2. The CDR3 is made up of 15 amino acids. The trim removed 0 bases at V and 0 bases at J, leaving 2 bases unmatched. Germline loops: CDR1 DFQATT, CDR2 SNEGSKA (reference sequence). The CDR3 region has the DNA TGCAGTGCTAGAGACCCTAGCGGGGGCTCCTACGAGCAGTACTTC. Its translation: CSARDPSGGSYEQYF.

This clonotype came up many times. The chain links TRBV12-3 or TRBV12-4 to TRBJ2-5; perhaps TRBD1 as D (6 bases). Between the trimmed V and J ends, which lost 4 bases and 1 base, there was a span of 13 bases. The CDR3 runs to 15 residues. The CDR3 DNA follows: TGTGCCAGCAGTTCCAGGGACATACTCCAAGAGACCCAGTACTTC. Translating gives CASSSRDILQETQYF.

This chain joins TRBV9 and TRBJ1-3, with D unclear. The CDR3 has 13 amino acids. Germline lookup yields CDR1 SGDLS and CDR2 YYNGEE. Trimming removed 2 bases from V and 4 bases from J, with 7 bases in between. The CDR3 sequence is CASSVTSGNTIYF. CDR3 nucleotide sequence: TGTGCCAGCAGCGTGACATCGGGAAACACCATATATTTT.

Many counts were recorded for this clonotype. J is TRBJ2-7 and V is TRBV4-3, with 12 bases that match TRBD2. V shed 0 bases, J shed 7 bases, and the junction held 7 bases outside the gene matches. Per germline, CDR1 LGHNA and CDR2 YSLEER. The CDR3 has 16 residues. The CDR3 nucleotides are TGCGCCAGCAGCCAAGATCCTAGCGGGGGGGCAGGGGAGCAGTACTTC. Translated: CASSQDPSGGAGEQYF.